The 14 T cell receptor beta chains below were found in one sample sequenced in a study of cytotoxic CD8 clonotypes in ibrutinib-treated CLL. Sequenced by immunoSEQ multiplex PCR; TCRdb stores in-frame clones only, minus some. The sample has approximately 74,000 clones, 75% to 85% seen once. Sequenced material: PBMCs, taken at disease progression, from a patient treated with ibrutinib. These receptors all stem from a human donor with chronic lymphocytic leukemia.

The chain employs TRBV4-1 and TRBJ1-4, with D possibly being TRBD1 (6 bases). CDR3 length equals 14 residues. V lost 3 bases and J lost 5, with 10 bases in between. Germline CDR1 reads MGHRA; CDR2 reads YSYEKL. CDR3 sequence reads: CASSQGAQNEKLFF. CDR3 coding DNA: TGCGCCAGCAGCCAGGGGGCCCAGAATGAAAAACTGTTTTTT.

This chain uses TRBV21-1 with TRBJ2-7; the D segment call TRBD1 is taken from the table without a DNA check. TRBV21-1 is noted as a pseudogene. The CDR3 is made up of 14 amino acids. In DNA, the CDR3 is TGTGCCAGCAGCAGACCGGGACAGTCCTACGAGCAGTACTTC. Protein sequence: CASSRPGQSYEQYF.

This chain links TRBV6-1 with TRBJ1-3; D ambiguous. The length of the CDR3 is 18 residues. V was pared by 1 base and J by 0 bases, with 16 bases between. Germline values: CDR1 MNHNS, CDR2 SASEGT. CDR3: CASSEGLTTLFSGNTIYF. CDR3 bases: TGTGCCAGCAGTGAAGGACTGACGACCCTCTTCTCTGGAAACACCATATATTTT.

CDR3 protein: CASSSGLLLSGDTQYF. CDR3 nucleotide sequence: TGCGCCAGCAGCTCCGGACTCCTCCTCTCGGGGGATACGCAGTATTTT. The V gene is TRBV5-1, the J gene TRBJ2-3; tentatively, D is TRBD2 (5 bases). From germline, CDR1 is SGHRS and CDR2 YFSETQ. The V gene lost 3 bases and the J gene lost 6 bases, with 20 bases spanning the gap. This CDR3 has 16 residues. Looking up the rest from reference TRBV5-1 and TRBJ2-3 gives the full variable domain: KAGVTQTPRYLIKTRGQQVTLSCSPISGHRSVSWYQQTPGQGLQFLFEYFSETQRNKGNFPGRFSGRQFSNSRSEMNVSTLELGDSALYLCASSSGLLLSGDTQYFGPGTRLTVL.

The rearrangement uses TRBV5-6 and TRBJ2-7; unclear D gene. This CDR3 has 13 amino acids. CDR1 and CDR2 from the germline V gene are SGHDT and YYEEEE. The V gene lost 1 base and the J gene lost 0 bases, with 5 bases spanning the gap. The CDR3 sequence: CASSLPFSYEQYF. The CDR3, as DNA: TGTGCCAGCAGCTTGCCGTTCTCCTACGAGCAGTACTTC.

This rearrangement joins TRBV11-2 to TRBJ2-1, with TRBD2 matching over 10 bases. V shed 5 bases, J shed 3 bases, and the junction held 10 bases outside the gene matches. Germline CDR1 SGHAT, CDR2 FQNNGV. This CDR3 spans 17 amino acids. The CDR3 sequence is CASSASPGTSDYNEQFF. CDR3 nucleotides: TGTGCCAGCAGCGCCTCCCCCGGGACTAGCGACTACAATGAGCAGTTCTTC.

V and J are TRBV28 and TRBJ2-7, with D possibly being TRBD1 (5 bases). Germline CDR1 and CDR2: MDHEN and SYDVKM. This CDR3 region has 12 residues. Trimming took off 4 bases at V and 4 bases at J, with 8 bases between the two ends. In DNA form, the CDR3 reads TGTGCCAGCAGTTCTCGACAGTACGAGCAGTACTTC. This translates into CASSSRQYEQYF.

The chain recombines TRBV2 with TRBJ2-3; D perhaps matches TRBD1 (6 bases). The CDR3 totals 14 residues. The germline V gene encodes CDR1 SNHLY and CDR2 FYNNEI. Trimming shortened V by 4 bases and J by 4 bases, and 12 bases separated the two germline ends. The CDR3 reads CASSVFRGADTQYF. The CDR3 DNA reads TGTGCCAGCAGTGTATTCAGGGGCGCAGATACGCAGTATTTT.

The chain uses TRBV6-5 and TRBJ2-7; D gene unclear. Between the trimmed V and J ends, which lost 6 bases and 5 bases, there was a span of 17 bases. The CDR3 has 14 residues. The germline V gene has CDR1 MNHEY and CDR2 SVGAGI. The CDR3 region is CASSNWRREHEQYF. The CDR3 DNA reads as TGTGCCAGCAGCAACTGGCGACGAGAACACGAGCAGTACTTC.

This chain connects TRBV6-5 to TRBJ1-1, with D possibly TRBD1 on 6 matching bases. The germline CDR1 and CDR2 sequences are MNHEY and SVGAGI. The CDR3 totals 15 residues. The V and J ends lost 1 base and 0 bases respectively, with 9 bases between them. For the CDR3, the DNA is TGTGCCAGCAGTTACTGGGGGGCGGTGAACACTGAAGCTTTCTTT. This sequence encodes CASSYWGAVNTEAFF.

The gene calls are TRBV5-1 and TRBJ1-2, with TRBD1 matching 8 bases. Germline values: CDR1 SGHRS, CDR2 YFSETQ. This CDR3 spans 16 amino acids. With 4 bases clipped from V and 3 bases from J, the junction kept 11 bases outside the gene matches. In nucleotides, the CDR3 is TGCGCCAGCAGCCTCACAGGGGGTCGGATCGACTATGGCTACACCTTC. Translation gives CASSLTGGRIDYGYTF.

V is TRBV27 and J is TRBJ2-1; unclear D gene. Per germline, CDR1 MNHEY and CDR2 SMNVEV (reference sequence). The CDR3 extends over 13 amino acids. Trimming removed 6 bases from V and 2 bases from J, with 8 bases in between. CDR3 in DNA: TGTGCCAGCAGGAGCGCGACCTACAATGAGCAGTTCTTC. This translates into CASRSATYNEQFF.

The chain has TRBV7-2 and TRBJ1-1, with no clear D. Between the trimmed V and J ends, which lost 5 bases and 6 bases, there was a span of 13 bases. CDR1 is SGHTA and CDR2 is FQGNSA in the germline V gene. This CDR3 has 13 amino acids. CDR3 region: CASSPREGAEAFF. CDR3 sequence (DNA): TGTGCCAGCAGCCCTAGAGAGGGAGCTGAAGCTTTCTTT.

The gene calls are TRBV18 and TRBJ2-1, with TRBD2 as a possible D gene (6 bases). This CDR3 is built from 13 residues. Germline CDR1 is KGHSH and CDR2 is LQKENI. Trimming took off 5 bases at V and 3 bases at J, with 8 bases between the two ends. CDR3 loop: CASSSGDYNEQFF. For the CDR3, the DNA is TGTGCCAGCTCATCGGGGGACTACAATGAGCAGTTCTTC.